This T cell receptor (beta chain) derives from a study of blood T cell repertoires in COVID-19. This CDR3 has 12 amino acids. V was clipped by 4 bases and J by 4 bases, with 7 bases between them. Germline V CDR1 and CDR2: SNHLY, FYNNEI. This clone was observed a handful of times. Generated by immunoSEQ multiplex PCR, the TCRdb table keeps only in-frame clones and is missing some. Of 200,000 to 250,000 clones in the sample, roughly 85% were seen once. The chain joins TRBV2 to TRBJ1-2; D gene unclear. The sequencing sample was made of peripheral blood. This TCR came from a man in his forties with acute or convalescent COVID-19. The CDR3 DNA reads TGTGCCAGCAGTGGGTCAGGCTATGGCTACACCTTC. This codes for CASSGSGYGYTF.